This entry concerns a single T cell receptor (beta chain). Its specificity is unknown. As defined, naive CD8 cells were CD45RO-negative and positively selected for CCR7, with terminally differentiated effector memory CD45RA+ cells excluded. All participating donors were Caucasian adults from Nashville, Tennessee. The data stem from a study of shared clonotypes between healthy human individuals. General study findings and limits: Generation of non-shared clonotypes was less probable than generation of clonotypes shared by all four donors.

Sequencing was performed with immunoSEQ multiplex PCR; in TCRdb, only in-frame clones are kept and a portion is missing. The sample shows 450,000 to 700,000 clones, roughly 95% of them seen only once. The J segment lost 4 bases and the V segment lost 10 bases, leaving 9 bases of the junction unmatched. CDR1 and CDR2 from the germline V gene are LNHDA and SQIVND (reference sequence). The CDR3 runs 14 residues. This receptor was taken from a woman aged 25-40 years in good health. Sequenced: naive CD8+ T cells sorted from blood. The chain uses TRBV19 and TRBJ2-2, with 7 bases matching TRBD1. Here the CDR3 reads CATAPTGPTGELFF. CDR3 DNA: TGTGCCACCGCCCCGACAGGGCCCACCGGGGAGCTGTTTTTT.